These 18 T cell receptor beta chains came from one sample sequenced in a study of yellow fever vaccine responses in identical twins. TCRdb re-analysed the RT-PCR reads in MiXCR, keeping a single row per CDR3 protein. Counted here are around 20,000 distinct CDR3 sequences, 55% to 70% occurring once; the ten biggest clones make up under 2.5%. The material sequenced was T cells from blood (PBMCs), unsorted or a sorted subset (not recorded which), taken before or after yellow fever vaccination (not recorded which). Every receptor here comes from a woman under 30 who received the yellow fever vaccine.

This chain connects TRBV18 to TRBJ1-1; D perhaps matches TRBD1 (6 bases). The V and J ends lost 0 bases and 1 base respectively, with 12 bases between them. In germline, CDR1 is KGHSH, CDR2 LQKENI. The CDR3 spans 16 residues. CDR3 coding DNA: TGTGCCAGCTCACCACCGATACAGGGTCCGAACACTGAAGCTTTCTTT. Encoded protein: CASSPPIQGPNTEAFF.

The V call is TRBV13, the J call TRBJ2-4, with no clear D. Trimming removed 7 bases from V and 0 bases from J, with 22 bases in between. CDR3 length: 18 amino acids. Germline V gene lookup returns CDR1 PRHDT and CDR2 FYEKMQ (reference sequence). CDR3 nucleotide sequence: TGTGCCAGCACCGACCCGGACGATAGGGCATTAGCCAAAAACATTCAGTACTTC. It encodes CASTDPDDRALAKNIQYF.

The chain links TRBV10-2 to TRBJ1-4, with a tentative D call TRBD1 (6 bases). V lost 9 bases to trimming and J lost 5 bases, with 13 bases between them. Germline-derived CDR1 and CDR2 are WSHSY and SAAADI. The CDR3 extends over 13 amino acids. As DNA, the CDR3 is TGCGCCAGTCGGACAGCGCAAAATGAAAAACTGTTTTTT. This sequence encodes CASRTAQNEKLFF.

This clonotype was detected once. The CDR3 spells CSVAGQGLNTEAFF. The CDR3 region has the DNA TGCAGCGTCGCCGGACAGGGGTTAAACACTGAAGCTTTCTTT. V usage is TRBV29-1 and J usage is TRBJ1-1; 9 positions match TRBD1. With 6 bases clipped from V and 2 bases from J, the junction kept 7 bases outside the gene matches. The CDR3 totals 14 residues. Germline V CDR1 and CDR2: SQVTM, ANQGSEA.

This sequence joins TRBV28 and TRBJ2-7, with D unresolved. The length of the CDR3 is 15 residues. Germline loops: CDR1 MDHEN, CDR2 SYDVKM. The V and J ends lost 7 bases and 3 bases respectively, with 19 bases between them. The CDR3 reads CASTPPGTTFYEQYF. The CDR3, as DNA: TGTGCCAGCACCCCCCCGGGCACCACCTTCTACGAGCAGTACTTC.

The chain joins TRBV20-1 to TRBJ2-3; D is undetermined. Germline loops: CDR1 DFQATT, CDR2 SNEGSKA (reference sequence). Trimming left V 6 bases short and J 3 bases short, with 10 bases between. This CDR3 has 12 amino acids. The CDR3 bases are TGCAGTGCGGAGTTGGGAACAGATACGCAGTATTTT. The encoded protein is CSAELGTDTQYF.

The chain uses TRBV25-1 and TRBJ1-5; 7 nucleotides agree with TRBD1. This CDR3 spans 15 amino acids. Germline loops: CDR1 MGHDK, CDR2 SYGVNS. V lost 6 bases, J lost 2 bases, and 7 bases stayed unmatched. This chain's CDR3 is CASRIHRGCNQPQHF. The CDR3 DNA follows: TGTGCCAGCAGGATACACAGGGGTTGCAATCAGCCCCAGCATTTT.

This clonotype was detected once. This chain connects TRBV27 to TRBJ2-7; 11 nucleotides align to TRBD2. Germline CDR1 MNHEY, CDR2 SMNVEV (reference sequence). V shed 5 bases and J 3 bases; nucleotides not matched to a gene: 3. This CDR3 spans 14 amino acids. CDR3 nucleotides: TGTGCCAGCAGTCTGCTAGCGGGAGGCTACGAGCAGTACTTC. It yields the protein CASSLLAGGYEQYF.

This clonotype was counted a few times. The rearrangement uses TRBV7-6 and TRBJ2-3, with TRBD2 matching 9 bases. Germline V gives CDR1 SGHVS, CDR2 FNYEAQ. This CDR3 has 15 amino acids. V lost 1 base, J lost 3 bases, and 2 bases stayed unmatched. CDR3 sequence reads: CASSLEAGGTDTQYF. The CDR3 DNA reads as TGTGCCAGCAGCTTAGAAGCGGGAGGTACAGATACGCAGTATTTT.

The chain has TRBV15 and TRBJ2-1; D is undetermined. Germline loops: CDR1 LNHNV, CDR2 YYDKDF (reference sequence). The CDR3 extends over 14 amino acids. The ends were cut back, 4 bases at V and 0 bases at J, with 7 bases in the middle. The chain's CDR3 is CATSNPSSYNEQFF. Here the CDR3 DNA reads TGTGCCACCAGCAATCCTAGCTCCTACAATGAGCAGTTCTTC.

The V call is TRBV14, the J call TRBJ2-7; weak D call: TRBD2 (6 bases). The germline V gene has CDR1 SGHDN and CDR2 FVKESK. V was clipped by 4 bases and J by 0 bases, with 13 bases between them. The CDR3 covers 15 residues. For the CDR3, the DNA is TGTGCCAGCAGCCGCGGGACTGCCAGCTCCTACGAGCAGTACTTC. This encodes CASSRGTASSYEQYF.

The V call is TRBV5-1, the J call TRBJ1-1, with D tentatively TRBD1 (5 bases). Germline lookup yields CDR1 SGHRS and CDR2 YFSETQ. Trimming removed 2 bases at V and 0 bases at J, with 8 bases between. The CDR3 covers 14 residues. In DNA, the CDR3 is TGCGCCAGCAGCTTAGGGACGGTGAACACTGAAGCTTTCTTT. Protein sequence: CASSLGTVNTEAFF.

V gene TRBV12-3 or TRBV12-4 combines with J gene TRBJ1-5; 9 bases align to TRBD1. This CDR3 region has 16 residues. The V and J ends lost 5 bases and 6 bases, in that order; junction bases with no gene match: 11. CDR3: CASSRGPGQGLQPQHF. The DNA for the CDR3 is TGTGCCAGCAGTCGAGGGCCGGGACAGGGACTTCAGCCCCAGCATTTT.

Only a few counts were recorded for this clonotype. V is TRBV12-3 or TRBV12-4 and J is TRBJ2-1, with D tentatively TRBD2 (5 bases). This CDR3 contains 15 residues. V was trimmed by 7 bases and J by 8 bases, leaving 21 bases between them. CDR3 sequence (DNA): TGTGCCAGCACGCGGTCGGCGGACCTGAGGGATGAGCAGTTCTTC. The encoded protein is CASTRSADLRDEQFF.

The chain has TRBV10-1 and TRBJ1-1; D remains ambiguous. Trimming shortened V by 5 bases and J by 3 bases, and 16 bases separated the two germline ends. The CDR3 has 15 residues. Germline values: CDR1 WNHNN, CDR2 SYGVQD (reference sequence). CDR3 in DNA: TGCGCCAGCAGTCAGGACGGGCTTAAGGACACTGAAGCTTTCTTT. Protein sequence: CASSQDGLKDTEAFF.

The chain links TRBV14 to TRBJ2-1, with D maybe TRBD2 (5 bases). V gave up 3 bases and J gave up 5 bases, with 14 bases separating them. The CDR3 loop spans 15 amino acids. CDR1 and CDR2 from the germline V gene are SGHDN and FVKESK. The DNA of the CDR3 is TGTGCCAGCAGCCATCCGCCGGGGTCGCACAATGAGCAGTTCTTC. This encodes CASSHPPGSHNEQFF.

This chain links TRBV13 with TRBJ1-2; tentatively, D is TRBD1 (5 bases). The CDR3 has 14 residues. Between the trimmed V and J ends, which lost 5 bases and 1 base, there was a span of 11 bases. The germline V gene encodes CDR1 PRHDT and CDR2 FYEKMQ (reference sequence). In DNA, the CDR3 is TGTGCCAGCAGCCCCTTGAGGGGTAACTATGGCTACACCTTC. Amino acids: CASSPLRGNYGYTF.

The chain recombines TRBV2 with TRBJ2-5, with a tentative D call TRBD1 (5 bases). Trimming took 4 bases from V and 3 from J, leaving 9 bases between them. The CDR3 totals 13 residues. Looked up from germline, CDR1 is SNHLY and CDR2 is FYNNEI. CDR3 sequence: CASSVTVEETQYF. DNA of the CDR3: TGTGCCAGCAGTGTGACAGTAGAAGAGACCCAGTACTTC.